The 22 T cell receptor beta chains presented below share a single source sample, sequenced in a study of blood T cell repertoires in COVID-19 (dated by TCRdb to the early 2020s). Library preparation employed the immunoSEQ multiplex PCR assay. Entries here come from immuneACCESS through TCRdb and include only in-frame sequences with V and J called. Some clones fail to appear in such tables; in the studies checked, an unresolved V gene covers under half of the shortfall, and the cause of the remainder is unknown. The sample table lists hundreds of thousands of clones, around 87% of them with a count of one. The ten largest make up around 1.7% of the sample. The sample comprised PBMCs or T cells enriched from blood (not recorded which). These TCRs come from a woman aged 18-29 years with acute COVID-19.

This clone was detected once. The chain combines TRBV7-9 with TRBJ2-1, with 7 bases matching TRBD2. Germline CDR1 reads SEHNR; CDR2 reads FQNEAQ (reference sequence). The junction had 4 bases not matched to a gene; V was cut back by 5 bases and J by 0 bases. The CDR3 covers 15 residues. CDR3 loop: CASSARDYSYNEQFF. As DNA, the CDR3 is TGTGCCAGCAGCGCCCGGGACTACTCCTACAATGAGCAGTTCTTC. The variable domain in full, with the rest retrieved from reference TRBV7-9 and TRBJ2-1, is DTGVSQNPRHKITKRGQNVTFRCDPISEHNRLYWYRQTLGQGPEFLTYFQNEAQLEKSRLLSDRFSAERPKGSFSTLEIQRTEQGDSAMYLCASSARDYSYNEQFFGPGTRLTVL.

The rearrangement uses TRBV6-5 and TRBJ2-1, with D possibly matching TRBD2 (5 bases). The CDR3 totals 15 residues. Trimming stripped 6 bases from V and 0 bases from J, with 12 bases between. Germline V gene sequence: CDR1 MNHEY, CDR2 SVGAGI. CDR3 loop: CASRQGRSSYNEQFF. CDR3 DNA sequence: TGTGCCAGCAGACAAGGGAGAAGCTCCTACAATGAGCAGTTCTTC.

The CDR3 loop is CASSLSFPSGSSSSSSYNEQFF. DNA for the CDR3: TGTGCCAGCAGCTTATCCTTTCCTAGCGGGAGCTCTAGCTCGAGCTCCTACAATGAGCAGTTCTTC. The chain links TRBV13 to TRBJ2-1; TRBD2 matches 10 bases. This CDR3 contains 22 residues. Germline V gene data show CDR1 as PRHDT and CDR2 as FYEKMQ (reference sequence). After removal of 2 bases from V and 0 bases from J, the junction contained 19 bases not matched to a gene.

The CDR3 DNA sequence: TGCGCCAGCAGACGAGGGAGGGCCCTCACAGATACGCAGTATTTT. Its translation is CASRRGRALTDTQYF. This chain links TRBV10-1 with TRBJ2-3; 7 positions match TRBD2. The CDR3 is 15 amino acids. Germline V gene data show CDR1 as WNHNN and CDR2 as SYGVQD (reference sequence). The V gene end was trimmed by 6 bases and the J gene end by 2 bases; junction bases not matched to a gene: 8.

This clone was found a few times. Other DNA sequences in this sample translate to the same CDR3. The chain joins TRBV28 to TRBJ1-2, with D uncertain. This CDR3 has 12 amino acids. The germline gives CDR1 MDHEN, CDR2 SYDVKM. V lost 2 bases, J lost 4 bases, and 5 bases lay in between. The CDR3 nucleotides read TGTGCCAGCAGTTTAGACATCTATGGCTACACCTTC. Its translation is CASSLDIYGYTF.

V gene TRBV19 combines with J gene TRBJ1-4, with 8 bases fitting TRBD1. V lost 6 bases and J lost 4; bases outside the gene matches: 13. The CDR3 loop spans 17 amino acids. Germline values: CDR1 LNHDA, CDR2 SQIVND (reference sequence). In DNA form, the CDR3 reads TGTGCCAGTAGCCGCCGGGGCAGGGGGCGAGTTAATGAAAAACTGTTTTTT. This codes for CASSRRGRGRVNEKLFF.

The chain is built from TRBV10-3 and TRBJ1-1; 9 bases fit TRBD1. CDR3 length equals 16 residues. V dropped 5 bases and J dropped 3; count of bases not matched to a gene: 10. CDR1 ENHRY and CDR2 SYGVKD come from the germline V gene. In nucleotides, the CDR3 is TGTGCCATCAGTACGGAAGGGACAGGGTGGGACACTGAAGCTTTCTTT. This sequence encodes CAISTEGTGWDTEAFF.

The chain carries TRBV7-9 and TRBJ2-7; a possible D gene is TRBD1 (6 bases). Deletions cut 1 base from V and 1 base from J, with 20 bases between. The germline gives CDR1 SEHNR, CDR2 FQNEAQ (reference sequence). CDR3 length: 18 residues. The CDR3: CASSLEFPPDRSSYEQYF. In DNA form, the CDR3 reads TGTGCCAGCAGCTTAGAATTCCCACCGGACAGATCTTCCTACGAGCAGTACTTC.

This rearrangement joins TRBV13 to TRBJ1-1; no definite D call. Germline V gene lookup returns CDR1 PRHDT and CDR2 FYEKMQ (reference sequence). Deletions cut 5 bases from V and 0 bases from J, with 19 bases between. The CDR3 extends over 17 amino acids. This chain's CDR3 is CASSRFAVSPLNTEAFF. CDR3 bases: TGTGCCAGCAGCCGTTTTGCAGTCTCCCCATTGAACACTGAAGCTTTCTTT.

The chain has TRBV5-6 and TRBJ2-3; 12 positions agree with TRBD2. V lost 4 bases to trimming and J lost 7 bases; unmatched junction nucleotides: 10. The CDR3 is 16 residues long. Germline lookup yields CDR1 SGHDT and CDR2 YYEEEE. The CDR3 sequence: CASSPGGLAGFYTQYF. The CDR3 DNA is TGTGCCAGCAGCCCGGGGGGACTAGCGGGTTTTTATACGCAGTATTTT.

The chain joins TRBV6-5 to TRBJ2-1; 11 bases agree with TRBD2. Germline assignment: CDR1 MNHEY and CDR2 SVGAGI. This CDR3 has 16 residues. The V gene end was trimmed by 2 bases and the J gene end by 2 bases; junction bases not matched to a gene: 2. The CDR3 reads CASSYQTSGTYNEQFF. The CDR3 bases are TGTGCCAGCAGTTACCAGACTAGCGGGACCTACAATGAGCAGTTCTTC.

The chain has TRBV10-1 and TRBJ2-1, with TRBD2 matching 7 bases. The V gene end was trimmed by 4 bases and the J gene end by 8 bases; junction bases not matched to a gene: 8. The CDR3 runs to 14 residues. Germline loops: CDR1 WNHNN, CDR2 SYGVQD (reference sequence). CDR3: CASSGAGEGDEQFF. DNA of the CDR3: TGCGCCAGCAGTGGGGCGGGAGAGGGCGATGAGCAGTTCTTC.

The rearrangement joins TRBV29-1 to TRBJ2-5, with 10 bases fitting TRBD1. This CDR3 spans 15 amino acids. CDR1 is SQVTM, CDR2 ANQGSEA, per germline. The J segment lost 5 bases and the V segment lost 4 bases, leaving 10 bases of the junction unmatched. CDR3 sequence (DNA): TGCAGCGTTGTGGGTAGACAGGGGGCCGGGGAGACCCAGTACTTC. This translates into CSVVGRQGAGETQYF.

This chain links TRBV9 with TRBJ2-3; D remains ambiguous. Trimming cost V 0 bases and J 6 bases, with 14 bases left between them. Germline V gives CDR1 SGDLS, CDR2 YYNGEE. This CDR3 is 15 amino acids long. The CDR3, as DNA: TGTGCCAGCAGCGTAGGCCCGCGGATGACCGATACGCAGTATTTT. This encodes CASSVGPRMTDTQYF. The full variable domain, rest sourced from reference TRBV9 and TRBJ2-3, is DSGVTQTPKHLITATGQRVTLRCSPRSGDLSVYWYQQSLDQGLQFLIQYYNGEERAKGNILERFSAQQFPDLHSELNLSSLELGDSALYFCASSVGPRMTDTQYFGPGTRLTVL.

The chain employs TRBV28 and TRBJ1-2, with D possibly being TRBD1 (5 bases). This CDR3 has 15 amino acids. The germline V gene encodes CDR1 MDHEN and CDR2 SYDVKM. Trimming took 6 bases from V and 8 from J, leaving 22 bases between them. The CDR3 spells CASSPPSGGREGYTF. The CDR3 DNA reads TGTGCCAGCAGCCCGCCCTCGGGGGGGAGGGAAGGCTACACCTTC.

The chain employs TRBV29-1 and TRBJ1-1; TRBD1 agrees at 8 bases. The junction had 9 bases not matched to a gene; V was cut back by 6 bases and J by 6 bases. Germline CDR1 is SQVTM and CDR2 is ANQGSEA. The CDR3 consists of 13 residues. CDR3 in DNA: TGCAGCGTCCCGACAGGGGACGGGGCTGAAGCTTTCTTT. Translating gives CSVPTGDGAEAFF. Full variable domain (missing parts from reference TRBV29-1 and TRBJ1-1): SAVISQKPSRDICQRGTSLTIQCQVDSQVTMMFWYRQQPGQSLTLIATANQGSEATYESGFVIDKFPISRPNLTFSTLTVSNMSPEDSSIYLCSVPTGDGAEAFFGQGTRLTVV.

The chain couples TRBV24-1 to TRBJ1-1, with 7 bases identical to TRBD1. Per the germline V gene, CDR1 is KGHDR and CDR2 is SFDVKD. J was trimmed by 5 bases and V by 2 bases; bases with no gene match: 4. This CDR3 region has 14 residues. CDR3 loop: CATSDSGGRTEAFF. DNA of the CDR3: TGTGCCACCAGTGATTCAGGGGGAAGGACTGAAGCTTTCTTT.

CDR3 bases: TGCGCCAGCAGTCCACGCGGGTCATACAATGAGCAGTTCTTC. As protein: CASSPRGSYNEQFF. The rearrangement links TRBV5-1 to TRBJ2-1, with a possible D match to TRBD2 (5 bases). The V and J ends lost 5 bases and 4 bases respectively, with 13 bases between them. This CDR3 is 14 amino acids long. Germline lookup yields CDR1 SGHRS and CDR2 YFSETQ.

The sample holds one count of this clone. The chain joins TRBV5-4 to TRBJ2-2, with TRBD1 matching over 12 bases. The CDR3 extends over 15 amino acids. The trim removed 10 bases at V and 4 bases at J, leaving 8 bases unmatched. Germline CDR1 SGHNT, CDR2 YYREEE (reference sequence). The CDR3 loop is CAGGQGALGTGELFF. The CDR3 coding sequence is TGTGCCGGGGGACAGGGGGCCTTGGGCACCGGGGAGCTGTTTTTT. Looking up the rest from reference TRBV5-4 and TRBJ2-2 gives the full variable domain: ETGVTQSPTHLIKTRGQQVTLRCSSQSGHNTVSWYQQALGQGPQFIFQYYREEENGRGNFPPRFSGLQFPNYSSELNVNALELDDSALYLCAGGQGALGTGELFFGEGSRLTVL.

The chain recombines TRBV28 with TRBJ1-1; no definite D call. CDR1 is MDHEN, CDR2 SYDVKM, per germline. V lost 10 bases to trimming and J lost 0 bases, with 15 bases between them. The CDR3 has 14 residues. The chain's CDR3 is CATRKTGLNTEAFF. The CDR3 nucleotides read TGTGCCACCCGGAAAACGGGGTTGAACACTGAAGCTTTCTTT.

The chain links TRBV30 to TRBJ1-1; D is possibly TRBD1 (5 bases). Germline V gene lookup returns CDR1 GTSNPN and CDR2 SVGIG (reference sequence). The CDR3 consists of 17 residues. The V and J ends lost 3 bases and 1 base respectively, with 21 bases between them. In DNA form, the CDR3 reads TGTGCCTGGAGAGCCCACCCGCGGGGGAGGGCGAACACTGAAGCTTTCTTT. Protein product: CAWRAHPRGRANTEAFF.

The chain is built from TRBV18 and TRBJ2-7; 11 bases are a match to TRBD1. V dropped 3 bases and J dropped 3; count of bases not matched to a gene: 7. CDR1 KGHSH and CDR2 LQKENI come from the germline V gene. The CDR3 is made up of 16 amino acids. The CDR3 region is CASSPDIGTGGYEQYF. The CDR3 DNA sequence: TGTGCCAGCTCACCGGATATCGGGACAGGGGGCTACGAGCAGTACTTC.